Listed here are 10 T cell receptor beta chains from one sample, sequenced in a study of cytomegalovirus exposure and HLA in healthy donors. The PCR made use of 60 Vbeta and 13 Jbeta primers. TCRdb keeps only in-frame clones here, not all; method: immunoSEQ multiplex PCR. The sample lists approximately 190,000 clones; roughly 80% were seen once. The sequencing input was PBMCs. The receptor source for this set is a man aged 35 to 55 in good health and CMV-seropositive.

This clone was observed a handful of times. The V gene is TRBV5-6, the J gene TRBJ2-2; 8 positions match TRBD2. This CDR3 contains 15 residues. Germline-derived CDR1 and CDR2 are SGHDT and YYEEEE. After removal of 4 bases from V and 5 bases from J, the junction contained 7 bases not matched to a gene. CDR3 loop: CASSLAGGGTGELFF. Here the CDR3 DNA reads TGTGCCAGCAGCCTCGCGGGGGGCGGGACCGGGGAGCTGTTTTTT.

CDR3 region: CASSESGGGYNEQFF. The CDR3 DNA follows: TGCGCCAGCAGTGAGTCGGGGGGGGGCTACAATGAGCAGTTCTTC. The chain couples TRBV10-2 to TRBJ2-1, with 7 positions matching TRBD2. Germline values: CDR1 WSHSY, CDR2 SAAADI. This CDR3 spans 15 amino acids. J gave up 3 bases and V 0 bases, and 2 bases lay outside the gene matches.

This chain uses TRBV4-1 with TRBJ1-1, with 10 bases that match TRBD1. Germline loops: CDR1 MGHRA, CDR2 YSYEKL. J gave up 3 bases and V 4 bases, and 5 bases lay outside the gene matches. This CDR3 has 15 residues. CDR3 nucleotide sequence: TGCGCCAGCAGCCCCAGAGGACAGGGGGACACTGAAGCTTTCTTT. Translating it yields CASSPRGQGDTEAFF.

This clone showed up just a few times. CDR3 residues: CASGFWTGSNEKLFF. In DNA form, the CDR3 reads TGTGCCAGCGGATTCTGGACAGGGTCAAATGAAAAACTGTTTTTT. V usage is TRBV27 and J usage is TRBJ1-4, with 8 bases matching TRBD1. This CDR3 is 15 amino acids long. In germline, CDR1 is MNHEY, CDR2 SMNVEV (reference sequence). Trimming removed 8 bases from V and 5 bases from J; junction bases left unmatched: 10.

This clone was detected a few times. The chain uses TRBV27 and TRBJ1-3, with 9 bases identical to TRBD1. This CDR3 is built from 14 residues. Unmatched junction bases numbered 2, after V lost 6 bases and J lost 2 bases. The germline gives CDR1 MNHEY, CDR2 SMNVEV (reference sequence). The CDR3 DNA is TGTGCCAGCAGGCGGACAGGGGCTGGAAACACCATATATTTT. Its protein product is CASRRTGAGNTIYF.

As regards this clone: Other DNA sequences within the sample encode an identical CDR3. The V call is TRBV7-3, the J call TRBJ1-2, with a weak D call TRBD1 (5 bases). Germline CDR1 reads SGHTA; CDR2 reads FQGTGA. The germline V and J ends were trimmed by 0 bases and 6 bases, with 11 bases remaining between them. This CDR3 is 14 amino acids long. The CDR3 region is CASSLTRTGDGYTF. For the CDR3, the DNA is TGTGCCAGCAGCTTAACGCGCACAGGAGATGGCTACACCTTC.

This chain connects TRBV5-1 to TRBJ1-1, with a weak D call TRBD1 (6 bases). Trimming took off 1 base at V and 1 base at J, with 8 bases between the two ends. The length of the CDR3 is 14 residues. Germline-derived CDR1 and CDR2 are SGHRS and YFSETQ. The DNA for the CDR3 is TGCGCCAGCAGCTTGTTGGGACAGAACACTGAAGCTTTCTTT. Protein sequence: CASSLLGQNTEAFF. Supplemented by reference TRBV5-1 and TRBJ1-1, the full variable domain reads KAGVTQTPRYLIKTRGQQVTLSCSPISGHRSVSWYQQTPGQGLQFLFEYFSETQRNKGNFPGRFSGRQFSNSRSEMNVSTLELGDSALYLCASSLLGQNTEAFFGQGTRLTVV.

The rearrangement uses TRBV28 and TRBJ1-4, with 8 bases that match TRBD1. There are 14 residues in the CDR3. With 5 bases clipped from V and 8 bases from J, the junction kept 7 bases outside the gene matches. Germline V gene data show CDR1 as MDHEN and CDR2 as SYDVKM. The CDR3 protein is CASSAPGTGEKLFF. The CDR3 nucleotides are TGTGCCAGCAGTGCGCCCGGGACAGGCGAAAAACTGTTTTTT.

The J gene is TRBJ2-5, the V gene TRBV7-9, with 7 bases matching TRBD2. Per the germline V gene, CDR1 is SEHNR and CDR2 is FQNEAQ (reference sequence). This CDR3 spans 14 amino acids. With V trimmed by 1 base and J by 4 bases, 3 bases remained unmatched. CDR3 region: CASSLDAGVETQYF. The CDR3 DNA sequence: TGTGCCAGCAGCTTAGACGCGGGGGTAGAGACCCAGTACTTC.

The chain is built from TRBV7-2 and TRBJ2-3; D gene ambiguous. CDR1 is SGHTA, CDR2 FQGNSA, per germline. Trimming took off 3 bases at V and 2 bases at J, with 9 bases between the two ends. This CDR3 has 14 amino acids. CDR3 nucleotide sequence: TGTGCCAGCAGCTTCGGCGGCTACACAGATACGCAGTATTTT. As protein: CASSFGGYTDTQYF.